A selection of T cell receptor beta chains follows, all from one sample in a study of T cells in Graves' hyperthyroidism and ophthalmopathy. TCRdb reprocessed the multiplex PCR reads via MiXCR and lists one record per CDR3 protein. The data contain about 530,000 distinct CDR3 sequences, roughly 18% of them singletons. The sequenced material came from blood. The receptors stem from a woman in her late teens or twenties with Graves' ophthalmopathy. Both conserved end residues are part of each CDR3. A D gene is named only where the DNA matches it firmly. The size entry is marked missing in some rows and otherwise reads once, few, many or a size class.

j_gene,d_gene,abundance,v_gene,CDR3nt,CDR3aa
TRBJ2-7,TRBD1,many,TRBV5-1,TGCGCCAGCAGCTTGCCCCGGGACAGGGACATCTACGAGCAGTACTTC,CASSLPRDRDIYEQYF
TRBJ1-3,-,-,TRBV7-9,TGTGCCAGCAGCTTCTTGGGGGTTGGAAACACCATATATTTT,CASSFLGVGNTIYF
TRBJ2-3,-,many,TRBV5-1,TGCGCCAGCAGCTTGCTTTTACTAGATTCCACAGATACGCAGTATTTT,CASSLLLLDSTDTQYF
TRBJ2-7,TRBD1,many,TRBV6-6,TGTGCCAGCAGTTACTCCGGACAGGTGGGCTCCTACGAGCAGTACTTC,CASSYSGQVGSYEQYF
TRBJ2-3,-,many,TRBV7-6,TGTGCCAGCAGCTTCGACAGCCCTCCGGATACGCAGTATTTT,CASSFDSPPDTQYF
TRBJ1-4,-,many,TRBV2,TGTGCCAGCAGTGTGGGGATCCAGGCTAATGAAAAACTGTTTTTT,CASSVGIQANEKLFF
TRBJ1-2,-,-,TRBV20-1,TGCAGTGCTACCTCTATGGACAGAGCTAACTATGGCTACACCTTC,CSATSMDRANYGYTF
TRBJ1-2,-,-,TRBV5-5,TGTGCCAGCAGCTCGGGATTACCTCCGGTGGGCTACACCTTC,CASSSGLPPVGYTF
TRBJ1-2,-,-,TRBV6-2/TRBV6-3,TGTGCCAGCAGTTACGCCTATGGCTACACCTTC,CASSYAYGYTF
TRBJ2-5,TRBD1,many,TRBV28,TGTGCTTGTAAAAAATTTGTAGGGGGCGGAGAGACCCAGTACTTC,CACKKFVGGGETQYF
TRBJ2-1,-,-,TRBV14,TGTGCCAGCAGCCAAGGAACTAGAAGGGGTAGCGGAGGTTCGAGGGCCTCCTACAATGAGCAGTTCTTC,CASSQGTRRGSGGSRASYNEQFF
TRBJ2-1,TRBD2,many,TRBV13,TGTGCCAGCAGCTTAGGCCGGGCTAGCGGGAACAATGAGCAGTTCTTC,CASSLGRASGNNEQFF
TRBJ1-2,TRBD1,many,TRBV6-1,TGTGCCAGCAGCCGGACAGGGTATGGCTACACCTTC,CASSRTGYGYTF
TRBJ2-7,TRBD1,few,TRBV10-3,TGTGCCATCAGTGACGGGGGACAGGGCTCCTACGAGCAGTACTTC,CAISDGGQGSYEQYF
TRBJ1-6,-,-,TRBV6-1,TGTGCCAGCAGCCCGCAACCGGGAACTAATAATTCACCCCTCCACTTT,CASSPQPGTNNSPLHF
TRBJ2-7,-,many,TRBV6-2/TRBV6-3,TGTGCCAGCAGTTCACATGGCTCCTACGAGCAGTACTTC,CASSSHGSYEQYF
TRBJ2-3,TRBD2,few,TRBV13,TGTGCCAGCAACGCGGGACTAGCCGTAGCAGATACGCAGTATTTT,CASNAGLAVADTQYF
TRBJ2-2,-,many,TRBV11-2,TGTGCCAGCAGCTTAGATACAGGGCGCACCGGGGAGCTGTTTTTT,CASSLDTGRTGELFF
TRBJ2-2,TRBD1,many,TRBV6-1,TGTGCCAGCAGTGCCAGGGGGCCGAACACCGGGGAGCTGTTTTTT,CASSARGPNTGELFF
TRBJ1-1,-,few,TRBV29-1,TGCAGCGTTGCGGGACATCCCATGAACACTGAAGCTTTCTTT,CSVAGHPMNTEAFF
TRBJ2-2,-,few,TRBV28,TGTGCCAGCAGTTTAAGGAGGGCCTCCTATGCCGGGGAGCTGTTTTTT,CASSLRRASYAGELFF
TRBJ2-7,-,many,TRBV20-1,TGCAGTACTACGGACAAATCCTACGAGCAGTACTTC,CSTTDKSYEQYF